Shown below are 14 T cell receptor beta chains from a single sample sequenced in a study of cytomegalovirus exposure and HLA in healthy donors. PCR employed 60 Vbeta and 13 Jbeta primers. Assay: immunoSEQ multiplex PCR; the TCRdb copy retains only in-frame clones and omits some. The top ten hold approximately 1.3% of the sample, which has roughly 150,000 clones, about 80% seen once. The specimen was PBMCs. These receptors were collected from a man aged 30 to 39 in good health and CMV-seronegative.

The chain is built from TRBV27 and TRBJ2-2, with 7 nucleotides matching TRBD1. The CDR3 spans 18 residues. Germline V gene sequence: CDR1 MNHEY, CDR2 SMNVEV (reference sequence). V lost 5 bases and J lost 5; bases outside the gene matches: 17. The CDR3 nucleotides are TGTGCCAGCAGTGTTTCTGGACCAGACAGGGTGTGGACCGGGGAGCTGTTTTTT. Protein: CASSVSGPDRVWTGELFF.

The chain employs TRBV30 and TRBJ2-7; a possible D gene is TRBD1 (6 bases). V was cut by 2 bases and J by 2 bases, with 13 bases left in between. This CDR3 region has 14 residues. Germline V CDR1 and CDR2: GTSNPN, SVGIG (reference sequence). For the CDR3, the DNA is TGTGCCTGGAGTAAGACAGGAGGACCCTACGAGCAGTACTTC. The encoded protein is CAWSKTGGPYEQYF.

The chain's CDR3 is CASSPSGHSEETQYF. The DNA for the CDR3 is TGTGCCAGCAGCCCCTCGGGACATTCCGAAGAGACCCAGTACTTC. The V gene is TRBV6-5, the J gene TRBJ2-5; a weak D match, TRBD1 (6 bases). Germline values: CDR1 MNHEY, CDR2 SVGAGI. Deletions cut 6 bases from V and 3 bases from J, with 17 bases between. The CDR3 spans 15 residues.

This clone was detected once. CDR3 bases: TGTGCCAGCAGCGCCCAGGCAGATACGCAGTATTTT. Translated, it gives CASSAQADTQYF. The chain couples TRBV6-5 to TRBJ2-3; D is undetermined. Germline V gene lookup returns CDR1 MNHEY and CDR2 SVGAGI. The CDR3 is 12 amino acids. The V end lost 6 bases, the J end lost 4 bases, and 8 bases lay between the germline ends.

The chain recombines TRBV5-3 with TRBJ1-2, with D tentatively TRBD1 (6 bases). TRBV5-3 is an ORF; its function is uncertain. Trimming removed 1 base at V and 8 bases at J, with 15 bases between. There are 14 residues in the CDR3. CDR3 protein: CARSLTQGIGGYTF. In DNA form, the CDR3 reads TGTGCCAGAAGCTTGACCCAGGGGATAGGGGGCTACACCTTC.

The chain joins TRBV27 to TRBJ2-1; 9 bases line up with TRBD1. The J segment lost 5 bases and the V segment lost 3 bases, leaving 17 bases of the junction unmatched. The CDR3 consists of 19 residues. Germline V lookup: CDR1 MNHEY, CDR2 SMNVEV (reference sequence). The CDR3 loop reads CASSFYSTGGRGNHNEQFF. CDR3 in DNA: TGTGCCAGCAGTTTTTACTCCACAGGGGGCCGGGGTAATCACAATGAGCAGTTCTTC.

The chain employs TRBV25-1 and TRBJ2-3; 7 positions agree with TRBD2. The CDR3 loop spans 16 amino acids. After removal of 1 base from V and 3 bases from J, the junction contained 7 bases not matched to a gene. Germline CDR1 and CDR2: MGHDK and SYGVNS. DNA of the CDR3: TGTGCCAGCAGTGAATCCGGCGGGAGTAAGACAGATACGCAGTATTTT. Residues: CASSESGGSKTDTQYF.

The chain has TRBV7-2 and TRBJ2-1; 8 nucleotides agree with TRBD2. V was pared by 4 bases and J by 2 bases, with 7 bases of the junction left unmatched. This CDR3 contains 16 residues. Germline values: CDR1 SGHTA, CDR2 FQGNSA. In DNA form, the CDR3 reads TGTGCCAGCAGCTCGGGGGGGACTAATCCCTACAATGAGCAGTTCTTC. Encoded protein: CASSSGGTNPYNEQFF.

The chain employs TRBV14 and TRBJ1-6, with D possibly TRBD1 on 5 matching bases. V was pared by 3 bases and J by 7 bases, with 10 bases between. The CDR3 runs 14 residues. Germline assignment: CDR1 SGHDN and CDR2 FVKESK. Here the CDR3 DNA reads TGTGCCAGCAGCCAGGGACTGATAAATTCACCCCTCCACTTT. Encoded protein: CASSQGLINSPLHF.

The chain links TRBV11-2 to TRBJ2-1; 9 positions agree with TRBD1. Germline values: CDR1 SGHAT, CDR2 FQNNGV. The CDR3 length is 16 residues. Germline trimming cut 8 bases from V and 9 bases from J; bases unmatched to any gene: 17. Written as DNA, the CDR3 is TGTGCCAGCCAAAAAGGTCTGGACAGGGGCGGATCTGAGCAGTTCTTC. The encoded protein is CASQKGLDRGGSEQFF.

The rearrangement links TRBV27 to TRBJ2-2; no definite D call. CDR1 is MNHEY and CDR2 is SMNVEV in the germline V gene (reference sequence). Trimming shortened V by 3 bases and J by 2 bases, and 7 bases separated the two germline ends. CDR3 length: 14 residues. CDR3 coding DNA: TGTGCCAGCAGTTTCCTCGTTAACACCGGGGAGCTGTTTTTT. Amino acids: CASSFLVNTGELFF.

The chain employs TRBV30 and TRBJ2-5, with 8 bases aligning to TRBD1. From germline, CDR1 is GTSNPN and CDR2 SVGIG (reference sequence). J was trimmed by 5 bases and V by 7 bases; bases with no gene match: 3. CDR3 length equals 11 residues. The CDR3 loop reads CASTGEETQYF. The DNA of the CDR3 is TGTGCCTCGACAGGGGAGGAGACCCAGTACTTC.

CDR3 in DNA: TGTGCCAGCCGACCCGTTGGTAGCGGAGTCAATGAGCAGTTCTTC. Encoded protein: CASRPVGSGVNEQFF. The chain joins TRBV9 to TRBJ2-1; TRBD2 might be the D (6 bases). The ends were cut back, 7 bases at V and 6 bases at J, with 20 bases in the middle. This CDR3 comprises 15 residues. The germline gives CDR1 SGDLS, CDR2 YYNGEE.

V usage is TRBV10-1 and J usage is TRBJ2-7; 9 positions agree with TRBD1. V lost 2 bases to trimming and J lost 5 bases; unmatched junction nucleotides: 4. The CDR3 covers 14 residues. In germline, CDR1 is WNHNN, CDR2 SYGVQD (reference sequence). DNA for the CDR3: TGCGCCAGCAGTGAGGGGACAGGGCTGAACGAGCAGTACTTC. This gives the protein CASSEGTGLNEQYF.